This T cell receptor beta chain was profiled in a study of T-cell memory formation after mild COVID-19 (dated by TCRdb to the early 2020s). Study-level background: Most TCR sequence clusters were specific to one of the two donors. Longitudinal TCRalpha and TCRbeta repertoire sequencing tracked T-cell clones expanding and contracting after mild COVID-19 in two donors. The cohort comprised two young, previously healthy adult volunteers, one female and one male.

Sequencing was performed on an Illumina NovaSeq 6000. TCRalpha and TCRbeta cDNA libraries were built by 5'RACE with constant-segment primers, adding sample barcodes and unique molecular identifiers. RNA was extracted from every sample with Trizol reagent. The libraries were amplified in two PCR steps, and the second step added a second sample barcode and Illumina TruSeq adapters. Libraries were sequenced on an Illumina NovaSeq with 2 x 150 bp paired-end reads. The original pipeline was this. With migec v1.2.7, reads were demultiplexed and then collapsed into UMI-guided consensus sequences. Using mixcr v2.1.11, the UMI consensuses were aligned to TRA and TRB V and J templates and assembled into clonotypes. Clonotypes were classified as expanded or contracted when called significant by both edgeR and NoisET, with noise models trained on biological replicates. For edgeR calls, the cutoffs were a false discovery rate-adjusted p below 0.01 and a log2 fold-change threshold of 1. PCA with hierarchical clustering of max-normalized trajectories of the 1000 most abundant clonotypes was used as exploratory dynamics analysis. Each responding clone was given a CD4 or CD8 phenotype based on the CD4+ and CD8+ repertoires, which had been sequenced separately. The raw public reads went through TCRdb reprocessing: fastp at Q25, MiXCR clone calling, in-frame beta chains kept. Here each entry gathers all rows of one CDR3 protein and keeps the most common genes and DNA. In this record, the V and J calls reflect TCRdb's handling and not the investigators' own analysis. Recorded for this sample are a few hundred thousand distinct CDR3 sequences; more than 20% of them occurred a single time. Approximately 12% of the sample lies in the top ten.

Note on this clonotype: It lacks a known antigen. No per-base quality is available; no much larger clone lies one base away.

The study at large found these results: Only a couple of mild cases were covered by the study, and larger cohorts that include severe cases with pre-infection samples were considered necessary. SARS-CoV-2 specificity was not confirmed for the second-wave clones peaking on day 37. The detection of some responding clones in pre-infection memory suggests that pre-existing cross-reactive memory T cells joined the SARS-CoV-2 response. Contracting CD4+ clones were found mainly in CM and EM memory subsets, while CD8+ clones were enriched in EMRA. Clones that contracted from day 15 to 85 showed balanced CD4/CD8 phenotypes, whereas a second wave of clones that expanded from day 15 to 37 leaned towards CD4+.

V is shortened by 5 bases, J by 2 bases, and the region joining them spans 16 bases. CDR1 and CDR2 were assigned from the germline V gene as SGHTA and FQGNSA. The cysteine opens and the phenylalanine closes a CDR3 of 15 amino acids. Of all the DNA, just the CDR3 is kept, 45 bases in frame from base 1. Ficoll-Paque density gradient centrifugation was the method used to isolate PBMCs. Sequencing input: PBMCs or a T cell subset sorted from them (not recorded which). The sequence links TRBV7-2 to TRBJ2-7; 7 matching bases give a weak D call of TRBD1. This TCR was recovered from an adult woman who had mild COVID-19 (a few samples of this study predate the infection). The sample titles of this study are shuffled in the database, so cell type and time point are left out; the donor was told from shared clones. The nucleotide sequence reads TGTGCCAGCAGCCCGGCGGGACAGTGGACCTACGAGCAGTACTTC. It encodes CASSPAGQWTYEQYF.